This T cell receptor (beta chain) was sequenced in a study of human thymus T cells (dated by TCRdb to about 2020). For the wider study: The study characterized TCR alpha and beta repertoires from eight infant thymus samples and a few related peripheral blood samples. The infant donors were roughly 7 to 244 days old, and the cohort included over five males and a couple of females. What the work shows at the level of the full study, not this receptor alone: Usage of V and J gene segments appeared to be biased in both the thymic and the peripheral blood repertoires. On average, about 800,000 unique TCRB clonotypes were obtained from thymus samples, compared with approximately 84,000 from blood samples.

In Finland, the donors were immunologically healthy infants who were having open corrective cardiac surgery for congenital heart defects. During surgery, a small roughly 0.5-1 mL aliquot of peripheral blood was collected from four of the eight donors. For blood samples, genomic DNA was extracted from all available leukocytes instead of from a fixed number of cells. ACK lysis buffer was used to remove erythrocytes from blood, and the leukocytes were stored at -70 degrees C as pellets. A QIAsymphony instrument was used to extract genomic DNA from the frozen cell pellets. CDR1 and CDR2, looked up from the germline V gene, are SGHDN and FVKESK. The V and J ends are trimmed by 1 base and 9 bases, leaving 12 bases between them. The CDR3 numbers 13 residues from cysteine through phenylalanine. CDR3 DNA only is kept here, 39 bases in frame from base 1. TCRB and TCRAD loci were amplified from a standardized quantity of quality-controlled genomic DNA using the immunoSEQ multiplex PCR assay. The amplicons covered the V(D)J region and were long enough to include the CDR3 and to identify the V and J genes. The commercial immunoSEQ service was used to sequence amplicons on an Illumina platform. The source study handled its data this way. Primer bias and sequencing errors were corrected using previously described methods, and TCRAD and TCRB definitions followed the IMGT database. immunoSEQ Analyzer 3.0 and VDJTools were used for repertoire analysis, which covered basic statistics, V/J segment usage, diversity estimates, rarefaction and pairwise overlap. Diversity was estimated with Chao1, ChaoE, Efron-Thisted, Shannon and inverse Simpson indices, and also on datasets down-sampled to the smallest sample. Repertoire overlap was assessed by strict matching of CDR3 nucleotide sequence, V gene and J gene, and clustering was done by Jaccard-based multidimensional scaling. The source is immuneACCESS, and TCRdb retained only in-frame sequences with V and J called. Part of the clones is not carried over; for the studies checked, unresolved V genes explain less than half of this, and the remainder is unexplained. V and J calls and clone size come straight from that table; D and trimming were deduced from the DNA. The sample table holds about 44,000 clones, of which around 94% were seen once. The ten largest clones represent roughly 0.12% of the sample.

About this clone itself: This receptor's antigen is unknown. It has no much larger one-base neighbor in the sample; base qualities were not kept.

Sequences were obtained from blood. The chain links TRBV14 with TRBJ1-2; the D gene lacks a confident call. This sequence was found in a boy under two years old with a congenital heart defect but otherwise immunologically healthy. The DNA sequence is given as TGTGCCAGCAGCCAAGTACGGTGGGTGAGCTACACCTTC. Protein translation: CASSQVRWVSYTF.